One sample yielded the 11 T cell receptor beta chains listed below, sequenced in a study of T-cell memory formation after mild COVID-19. TCRdb re-analysed the 5' RACE reads in MiXCR, keeping a single row per CDR3 protein. The table shows more than 150,000 distinct CDR3 sequences, with more than 9% occurring only once. The sample was PBMCs or a T cell subset sorted from them (not recorded which). These receptors came from a man younger than 35 who had mild COVID-19 (a few samples of this study predate the infection). Cell type and time point are not known.

CDR3 sequence (DNA): TGCAGCGCTTCCCCCGCCAGCTACAATGAGCAGTTCTTC. Its translation is CSASPASYNEQFF. The rearrangement links TRBV29-1 to TRBJ2-1; D remains ambiguous. With 7 bases removed from V and 3 bases from J, the gap between germline ends came to 13 bases. CDR3 length: 13 residues. CDR1 and CDR2 from the germline V gene are SQVTM and ANQGSEA.

This sequence joins TRBV6-4 and TRBJ1-3; D is unclear. V lost 2 bases and J lost 0, with 8 bases in between. Looked up from germline, CDR1 is MRHNA and CDR2 is SNTAGT. This CDR3 region has 15 residues. Written as DNA, the CDR3 is TGTGCCAGCAGTGACGAGGGCCCCTCTGGAAACACCATATATTTT. Translated: CASSDEGPSGNTIYF.

The chain couples TRBV5-4 to TRBJ1-1, with D tentatively TRBD1 (5 bases). The length of the CDR3 is 12 residues. The germline gives CDR1 SGHNT, CDR2 YYREEE (reference sequence). The V and J ends lost 4 bases and 3 bases respectively, with 7 bases between them. In DNA, the CDR3 is TGTGCCAGCAGCCGGGGGGACACTGAAGCTTTCTTT. Amino acids: CASSRGDTEAFF.

This clonotype was detected many times. The chain links TRBV6-4 to TRBJ2-7; D remains ambiguous. The CDR3 has 12 residues. The germline gives CDR1 MRHNA, CDR2 SNTAGT. Trimming cost V 7 bases and J 3 bases, with 10 bases left between them. The CDR3 DNA is TGTGCCAGCACGAGCCTTGACTACGAGCAGTACGTC. Its protein product is CASTSLDYEQYV.

This clonotype came up a few times. This sequence joins TRBV28 and TRBJ1-3; D is uncertain. The CDR3 has 14 residues. Per germline, CDR1 MDHEN and CDR2 SYDVKM. V lost 5 bases and J 0 bases, leaving 8 bases between the germline ends. CDR3 coding DNA: TGTGCCAGCAGTGAGGACGGCTCTGGAAACACCATATATTTT. This translates into CASSEDGSGNTIYF. The full variable domain, rest sourced from reference TRBV28 and TRBJ1-3, is DVKVTQSSRYLVKRTGEKVFLECVQDMDHENMFWYRQDPGLGLRLIYFSYDVKMKEKGDIPEGYSVSREKKERFSLILESASTNQTSMYLCASSEDGSGNTIYFGEGSWLTVV.

The gene calls are TRBV7-2 and TRBJ2-5; 7 bases are a match to TRBD2. The germline V gene has CDR1 SGHTA and CDR2 FQGNSA. J lost 5 bases, V lost 3 bases, and 12 bases had no gene match. This CDR3 has 16 residues. CDR3 loop: CASSLGRLSGTETQYF. Written as DNA, the CDR3 is TGTGCCAGCAGCTTGGGACGACTAAGCGGGACCGAGACCCAGTACTTC. Based on the CDR3 plus reference TRBV7-2 and TRBJ2-5, the full variable domain is GAGVSQSPSNKVTEKGKDVELRCDPISGHTALYWYRQSLGQGLEFLIYFQGNSAPDKSGLPSDRFSAERTGGSVSTLTIQRTQQEDSAVYLCASSLGRLSGTETQYFGPGTRLLVL.

This chain links TRBV6-5 with TRBJ2-3, with D perhaps matching TRBD1 or TRBD2 (6 bases each). Between the trimmed V and J ends, which lost 2 bases and 6 bases, there was a span of 15 bases. Germline CDR1 reads MNHEY; CDR2 reads SVGAGI. This CDR3 region has 15 residues. CDR3 sequence reads: CASSYRGRLLDTQYF. CDR3 DNA: TGTGCCAGCAGTTACCGGGGGCGCCTCCTTGATACGCAGTATTTT.

The gene calls are TRBV5-1 and TRBJ1-4; tentatively, D is TRBD1 (6 bases). The V gene lost 5 bases and the J gene lost 11 bases, with 13 bases spanning the gap. The CDR3 sequence is 12 residues long. Per germline, CDR1 SGHRS and CDR2 YFSETQ. CDR3 in DNA: TGCGCCAGCAGTCCCTTGGGGGCTAAACTGTTTTTT. Its protein is CASSPLGAKLFF. The full variable domain, its missing parts supplied by reference TRBV5-1 and TRBJ1-4, is KAGVTQTPRYLIKTRGQQVTLSCSPISGHRSVSWYQQTPGQGLQFLFEYFSETQRNKGNFPGRFSGRQFSNSRSEMNVSTLELGDSALYLCASSPLGAKLFFGSGTQLSVL.

This clonotype was counted only a few times. The chain links TRBV20-1 to TRBJ2-3; D may be TRBD2 (5 bases). Trimming left V 3 bases short and J 4 bases short, with 8 bases between. The CDR3 spans 12 residues. Germline values: CDR1 DFQATT, CDR2 SNEGSKA (reference sequence). Written as DNA, the CDR3 is TGCAGTGCTAGCGGGGTGGCAGATACGCAGTATTTT. Protein sequence: CSASGVADTQYF.

This clonotype was seen at least ten times. The genes are TRBV5-1 and TRBJ2-7, with D perhaps matching TRBD1 or TRBD2 (5 bases each). Trimming cost V 8 bases and J 5 bases, with 14 bases left between them. This CDR3 comprises 12 residues. CDR1 is SGHRS and CDR2 is YFSETQ in the germline V gene. CDR3 amino acids: CASRDLVHEQYF. CDR3 nucleotides: TGCGCCAGTAGGGACCTGGTCCACGAGCAGTACTTC.

This clonotype was picked up a small number of times. This chain's CDR3 is CSAAGGRGLETQYF. The CDR3 DNA is TGCAGTGCTGCGGGGGGCCGGGGTCTCGAGACCCAGTACTTC. J is TRBJ2-5 and V is TRBV20-1; 8 positions match TRBD2. CDR1 DFQATT and CDR2 SNEGSKA come from the germline V gene (reference sequence). CDR3 size: 14 residues. V gave up 5 bases and J gave up 5 bases; unmatched junction bases: 10.